This entry lists 16 T cell receptor beta chains sequenced from one sample in a study of control samples from healthy donors and cancer patients. TCRdb's copy holds only in-frame clones and misses some; the assay was immunoSEQ multiplex PCR. The data show about 160,000 clones, approximately 90% seen once. Sequenced sample: blood. All receptors come from a man aged 30 to 39 in good health.

This clone is a singleton in its sample. The chain has TRBV20-1 and TRBJ2-1; D is undetermined. The V end lost 1 base, the J end lost 7 bases, and 5 bases lay between the germline ends. CDR1 is DFQATT, CDR2 SNEGSKA, per germline (reference sequence). The CDR3 has 11 amino acids. CDR3 residues: CSARGGNEQFF. CDR3 in DNA: TGCAGTGCTAGAGGTGGGAATGAGCAGTTCTTC.

This sequence joins TRBV27 and TRBJ1-1, with D perhaps TRBD1 (6 bases). This CDR3 region has 14 residues. Germline V gene data show CDR1 as MNHEY and CDR2 as SMNVEV (reference sequence). V lost 6 bases and J 1 base, leaving 12 bases between the germline ends. The CDR3 region has the DNA TGTGCCAGCAGCACAGGGAGAGCGAACACTGAAGCTTTCTTT. Protein: CASSTGRANTEAFF.

This chain joins TRBV30 and TRBJ2-5; D may be TRBD1 (5 bases). CDR1 GTSNPN and CDR2 SVGIG come from the germline V gene (reference sequence). The CDR3 extends over 13 amino acids. V dropped 0 bases and J dropped 5 bases, with 10 bases sitting between them. In nucleotides, the CDR3 is TGTGCCTGGAGTGTGGCAGGGCACGAGACCCAGTACTTC. Protein sequence: CAWSVAGHETQYF. Using reference TRBV30 and TRBJ2-5 for the parts outside the CDR3, the full variable domain is SQTIHQWPATLVQPVGSPLSLECTVEGTSNPNLYWYRQAAGRGLQLLFYSVGIGQISSEVPQNLSASRPQDRQFILSSKKLLLSDSGFYLCAWSVAGHETQYFGPGTRLLVL.

The chain employs TRBV7-9 and TRBJ2-7, with D unclear. V was pared by 5 bases and J by 1 base, with 6 bases between. Per germline, CDR1 SEHNR and CDR2 FQNEAQ (reference sequence). The CDR3 extends over 12 amino acids. The CDR3 sequence is CASSRQSYEQYF. CDR3 sequence (DNA): TGTGCCAGCAGCAGGCAGTCCTACGAGCAGTACTTC.

The CDR3 sequence is CASSRPRRDSGGDTQYF. CDR3 sequence (DNA): TGTGCCAGCAGTCGCCCCAGGCGGGACTCAGGGGGAGATACGCAGTATTTT. The V gene is TRBV28, the J gene TRBJ2-3; D may be TRBD1 (7 bases). Germline lookup yields CDR1 MDHEN and CDR2 SYDVKM. CDR3 length: 17 amino acids. V was shortened by 5 bases and J by 5 bases, with 23 bases between the two germline ends.

The rearrangement links TRBV19 to TRBJ2-2, with D possibly being TRBD2 (5 bases). CDR1 and CDR2 from the germline V gene are LNHDA and SQIVND (reference sequence). V dropped 10 bases and J dropped 0 bases, with 18 bases sitting between them. The CDR3 length is 16 residues. The CDR3: CAISARTAANTGELFF. The CDR3 coding sequence is TGTGCCATATCAGCAAGGACTGCTGCGAACACCGGGGAGCTGTTTTTT. Full variable domain (outside the CDR3, taken from reference TRBV19 and TRBJ2-2): DGGITQSPKYLFRKEGQNVTLSCEQNLNHDAMYWYRQDPGQGLRLIYYSQIVNDFQKGDIAEGYSVSREKKESFPLTVTSAQKNPTAFYLCAISARTAANTGELFFGEGSRLTVL.

The rearrangement joins TRBV9 to TRBJ1-6; D unclear. Germline loops: CDR1 SGDLS, CDR2 YYNGEE. The ends were cut back, 0 bases at V and 2 bases at J, with 6 bases in the middle. This CDR3 region has 15 residues. The DNA for the CDR3 is TGTGCCAGCAGCGTAGGGAACACCTATAATTCACCCCTCCACTTT. Protein sequence: CASSVGNTYNSPLHF. Drawing the rest from reference TRBV9 and TRBJ1-6, the complete variable domain is DSGVTQTPKHLITATGQRVTLRCSPRSGDLSVYWYQQSLDQGLQFLIQYYNGEERAKGNILERFSAQQFPDLHSELNLSSLELGDSALYFCASSVGNTYNSPLHFGNGTRLTVT.

V is TRBV13 and J is TRBJ2-1; 8 bases are a match to TRBD2. Per the germline V gene, CDR1 is PRHDT and CDR2 is FYEKMQ (reference sequence). V was pared by 6 bases and J by 6 bases, with 25 bases of the junction left unmatched. The CDR3 is 20 amino acids. The CDR3 DNA follows: TGTGCCAGCAGTCCAAAATATGCTAGCGGGTCAGAGCTGCGAGTCAATGAGCAGTTCTTC. Translating gives CASSPKYASGSELRVNEQFF.

The rearrangement links TRBV7-2 to TRBJ1-1, with D unresolved. Germline CDR1 SGHTA, CDR2 FQGNSA. The CDR3 is made up of 11 amino acids. Trimming left V 3 bases short and J 6 bases short, with 5 bases between. CDR3 residues: CASSLRAEAFF. DNA of the CDR3: TGTGCCAGCAGCTTGAGGGCTGAAGCTTTCTTT.

The J gene is TRBJ1-2, the V gene TRBV5-1, with D hard to call. Deletions cut 4 bases from V and 0 bases from J, with 10 bases between. The CDR3 extends over 14 amino acids. Germline V gene lookup returns CDR1 SGHRS and CDR2 YFSETQ. CDR3 loop: CASSKTAANYGYTF. CDR3 in DNA: TGCGCCAGCAGCAAAACCGCAGCTAACTATGGCTACACCTTC.

This chain uses TRBV28 with TRBJ1-1; D remains unclear. Per the germline V gene, CDR1 is MDHEN and CDR2 is SYDVKM. This CDR3 is built from 16 residues. V was clipped by 4 bases and J by 0 bases, with 15 bases between them. The CDR3 sequence: CASSSVFQFLNTEAFF. Here the CDR3 DNA reads TGTGCCAGCAGTTCGGTATTCCAGTTTTTGAACACTGAAGCTTTCTTT.

About this clone itself: Within the sample, other DNA sequences also encode this same CDR3. The chain combines TRBV28 with TRBJ1-5; D uncertain. The CDR3 runs 12 residues. CDR1 and CDR2 (germline): MDHEN, SYDVKM. V was shortened by 5 bases and J by 4 bases, with 6 bases between the two germline ends. CDR3 sequence (DNA): TGTGCCAGCAGTCAACTGAATCAGCCCCAGCATTTT. Residues: CASSQLNQPQHF. The complete variable domain, with remaining parts taken from reference TRBV28 and TRBJ1-5, reads DVKVTQSSRYLVKRTGEKVFLECVQDMDHENMFWYRQDPGLGLRLIYFSYDVKMKEKGDIPEGYSVSREKKERFSLILESASTNQTSMYLCASSQLNQPQHFGDGTRLSIL.

This clone was detected only once. The V gene is TRBV5-1, the J gene TRBJ2-5; D possibly uses TRBD1 or TRBD2 (5 bases each). Germline CDR1 is SGHRS and CDR2 is YFSETQ. This CDR3 is built from 16 residues. V lost 0 bases and J 1 base, leaving 13 bases between the germline ends. The CDR3 spells CASSLVPSGTQETQYF. CDR3 nucleotide sequence: TGCGCCAGCAGCTTGGTTCCCTCAGGGACCCAAGAGACCCAGTACTTC.

The rearrangement uses TRBV7-2 and TRBJ2-5; D is perhaps TRBD1 or TRBD2 (6 bases each). Between the trimmed V and J ends, which lost 5 bases and 5 bases, there was a span of 21 bases. This CDR3 is 16 amino acids long. Germline lookup yields CDR1 SGHTA and CDR2 FQGNSA. This CDR3 is CASSLRAGPTGETQYF. The DNA for the CDR3 is TGTGCCAGCAGCCTCCGAGCGGGTCCCACAGGGGAGACCCAGTACTTC.

This rearrangement joins TRBV13 to TRBJ2-2, with D perhaps TRBD1 (5 bases). V dropped 5 bases and J dropped 9 bases, with 10 bases sitting between them. There are 12 residues in the CDR3. Germline assignment: CDR1 PRHDT and CDR2 FYEKMQ (reference sequence). The CDR3 nucleotides read TGTGCCAGCAGCAAACAGGTGCGGGAGCTGTTTTTT. Translation: CASSKQVRELFF.

The gene calls are TRBV7-2 and TRBJ1-3; D gene unclear. With 3 bases removed from V and 4 bases from J, the gap between germline ends came to 7 bases. Germline CDR1 is SGHTA and CDR2 is FQGNSA. The CDR3 is 13 amino acids. The CDR3 bases are TGTGCCAGCAGCTTGGGCAGCGGAAACACCATATATTTT. The encoded protein is CASSLGSGNTIYF.